One and the same sample provided the 28 T cell receptor beta chains below, sequenced in a study of ipilimumab plus nivolumab after autologous stem cell transplantation. Using immunoSEQ multiplex PCR, the repertoire was profiled, and TCRdb retains in-frame clones only, with some absent. The sample contains about 15,000 clones, 71% of which appear only once. The sample was PBMCs, taken in a trial of ipilimumab plus nivolumab as post-transplant consolidation. The receptor set was obtained from a male donor with diffuse large B-cell lymphoma.

The chain combines TRBV5-1 with TRBJ1-1; a possible D gene is TRBD1 (5 bases). Germline assignment: CDR1 SGHRS and CDR2 YFSETQ. Trimming took off 0 bases at V and 4 bases at J, with 13 bases between the two ends. The CDR3 totals 15 residues. The CDR3 coding sequence is TGCGCCAGCAGCTTGGGGACGGGGGTAAGCACTGAAGCTTTCTTT. It codes for CASSLGTGVSTEAFF.

This chain links TRBV4-2 with TRBJ1-5, with D perhaps matching TRBD1 (5 bases). The CDR3 is 16 amino acids. Germline lookup yields CDR1 LGHNA and CDR2 YNFKEQ. Trimming shortened V by 5 bases and J by 0 bases, and 14 bases separated the two germline ends. The chain's CDR3 is CASSLGGGYSNQPQHF. The CDR3 DNA is TGTGCCAGCAGCTTGGGCGGGGGGTATAGCAATCAGCCCCAGCATTTT.

The chain joins TRBV2 to TRBJ2-7; tentatively, D is TRBD1 (6 bases). The V and J ends lost 2 bases and 4 bases respectively, with 12 bases between them. CDR1 and CDR2 from the germline V gene are SNHLY and FYNNEI. The CDR3 extends over 14 amino acids. CDR3 loop: CASSETGLAYEQYF. The CDR3 region has the DNA TGTGCCAGCAGTGAAACAGGGCTGGCGTACGAGCAGTACTTC.

This chain links TRBV7-3 with TRBJ2-5, with 7 bases matching TRBD2. The CDR3 is 14 amino acids. Germline V lookup: CDR1 SGHTA, CDR2 FQGTGA. Losses at the gene ends were 5 bases for V and 5 bases for J; bases not matched to a gene: 8. DNA for the CDR3: TGTGCCAGCAGCGAAGGGAGGGTAGGGGAGACCCAGTACTTC. Encoded protein: CASSEGRVGETQYF.

V usage is TRBV11-2 and J usage is TRBJ2-1; no reliable D call. Trimming removed 6 bases from V and 10 bases from J, with 19 bases in between. The CDR3 is made up of 14 amino acids. Per germline, CDR1 SGHAT and CDR2 FQNNGV. CDR3 in amino acids: CASRLQTNLGEQFF. CDR3 bases: TGTGCCAGCAGACTTCAAACGAACCTAGGCGAGCAGTTCTTC.

The chain employs TRBV6-1 and TRBJ1-5, with 7 positions matching TRBD1. The germline gives CDR1 MNHNS, CDR2 SASEGT. The CDR3 runs 15 residues. J gave up 1 base and V 6 bases, and 6 bases lay outside the gene matches. CDR3 sequence (DNA): TGTGCCAGCAGACCCGGACAGGCGAGCAATCAGCCCCAGCATTTT. This codes for CASRPGQASNQPQHF.

J is TRBJ1-2 and V is TRBV10-3; tentative D call: TRBD1 (5 bases). The V and J ends lost 11 bases and 2 bases respectively, with 12 bases between them. Germline V gene lookup returns CDR1 ENHRY and CDR2 SYGVKD. The CDR3 has 12 residues. The DNA of the CDR3 is TGTGCCTCCGGGGCCGAGAACTATGGCTACACCTTC. Protein sequence: CASGAENYGYTF.

V gene TRBV5-1 combines with J gene TRBJ2-3, with D tentatively TRBD1 or TRBD2 (6 bases each). The V gene lost 3 bases and the J gene lost 1 base, with 12 bases spanning the gap. CDR3 length: 15 residues. The germline gives CDR1 SGHRS, CDR2 YFSETQ. The CDR3 DNA is TGCGCCAGCAGCTGGGGGGCCCTTGGCACAGATACGCAGTATTTT. The encoded protein is CASSWGALGTDTQYF.

The table lists this clone with a count of one. The gene calls are TRBV2 and TRBJ1-3, with D tentatively TRBD1 (6 bases). This CDR3 contains 14 residues. The V gene's germline CDR1 is SNHLY and CDR2 FYNNEI. Trimming took 8 bases from V and 0 from J, leaving 11 bases between them. CDR3 in amino acids: CASEGQYSGNTIYF. DNA of the CDR3: TGTGCCAGCGAGGGACAATACTCTGGAAACACCATATATTTT.

V is TRBV29-1 and J is TRBJ2-1; no clear D. V dropped 3 bases and J dropped 3 bases, with 18 bases sitting between them. Germline V gene lookup returns CDR1 SQVTM and CDR2 ANQGSEA. CDR3 length: 16 residues. CDR3: CSVDRVTSGLYNEQFF. The DNA for the CDR3 is TGCAGCGTTGACCGGGTCACCTCGGGCCTCTACAATGAGCAGTTCTTC.

This CDR3 reads CASSTDTSGRAYEQFF. As DNA, the CDR3 is TGTGCCAGTAGTACCGATACTAGCGGGAGGGCCTATGAGCAGTTCTTC. The chain employs TRBV19 and TRBJ2-1, with TRBD2 matching over 13 bases. The CDR3 is 16 amino acids. Per the germline V gene, CDR1 is LNHDA and CDR2 is SQIVND (reference sequence). The V and J ends lost 4 bases and 8 bases, in that order; junction bases with no gene match: 8.

The chain carries TRBV5-5 and TRBJ2-7; tentatively, D is TRBD2 (6 bases). CDR3 size: 13 residues. The V gene's germline CDR1 is SGHKS and CDR2 YYEKEE (reference sequence). Trimming stripped 1 base from V and 4 bases from J, with 9 bases between. As DNA, the CDR3 is TGTGCCAGCAGCTTGCGGGAGTTTTACGAGCAGTACTTC. Protein sequence: CASSLREFYEQYF.

J is TRBJ2-1 and V is TRBV10-1, with 9 bases identical to TRBD2. There are 14 residues in the CDR3. The germline V gene has CDR1 WNHNN and CDR2 SYGVQD (reference sequence). With 8 bases clipped from V and 3 bases from J, the junction kept 5 bases outside the gene matches. This chain's CDR3 is CASGRGGDYNEQFF. The DNA for the CDR3 is TGCGCCAGCGGGCGGGGGGGTGACTACAATGAGCAGTTCTTC.

This clone appeared a few times. This chain links TRBV30 with TRBJ1-6; TRBD1 agrees at 8 bases. Germline CDR1 reads GTSNPN; CDR2 reads SVGIG (reference sequence). With 5 bases clipped from V and 7 bases from J, the junction kept 7 bases outside the gene matches. This CDR3 is 14 amino acids long. The DNA for the CDR3 is TGTGCCTGGGGGAGGACAGGGAACAATTCACCCCTCCACTTT. Its translation is CAWGRTGNNSPLHF.

This clone was observed a handful of times. J is TRBJ1-1 and V is TRBV18; TRBD1 matches at 7 bases. The V segment lost 5 bases and the J segment 7 bases; nucleotides outside the gene matches: 7. This CDR3 spans 13 amino acids. Germline V CDR1 and CDR2: KGHSH, LQKENI. This CDR3 is CASSVTDRSEAFF. CDR3 DNA: TGTGCCAGCTCAGTCACGGACAGGAGTGAAGCTTTCTTT.

This chain joins TRBV19 and TRBJ1-4; TRBD1 matches at 7 bases. Germline assignment: CDR1 LNHDA and CDR2 SQIVND (reference sequence). This CDR3 is 15 amino acids long. The J segment lost 2 bases and the V segment lost 5 bases, leaving 5 bases of the junction unmatched. CDR3 in amino acids: CASSPRQGTNEKLFF. In DNA, the CDR3 is TGTGCCAGTAGTCCCAGACAGGGCACTAATGAAAAACTGTTTTTT.

This clone was seen only a few times. The chain uses TRBV5-1 and TRBJ1-1, with no clear D. V was clipped by 0 bases and J by 0 bases, with 12 bases between them. The CDR3 length is 16 residues. Germline V gene data show CDR1 as SGHRS and CDR2 as YFSETQ. The CDR3: CASSLAVGKMNTEAFF. In nucleotides, the CDR3 is TGCGCCAGCAGCTTGGCCGTTGGAAAGATGAACACTGAAGCTTTCTTT.

The CDR3 here is CASSQESFPGANVLTF. CDR3 nucleotides: TGCGCCAGCAGCCAAGAATCGTTCCCTGGGGCCAACGTCCTGACTTTC. This chain uses TRBV4-1 with TRBJ2-6; D unclear. This CDR3 comprises 16 residues. CDR1 is MGHRA and CDR2 is YSYEKL in the germline V gene. Trimming left V 0 bases short and J 2 bases short, with 8 bases between.

The chain couples TRBV6-1 to TRBJ2-7; 9 bases map to TRBD2. The CDR3 is made up of 15 amino acids. CDR1 is MNHNS and CDR2 is SASEGT in the germline V gene. The V gene end was trimmed by 6 bases and the J gene end by 3 bases; junction bases not matched to a gene: 9. The CDR3 sequence: CASRGLGTSYYEQYF. The CDR3 DNA sequence: TGTGCCAGCAGGGGCCTAGGGACTAGCTACTACGAGCAGTACTTC.

V usage is TRBV5-4 and J usage is TRBJ2-2; 7 bases map to TRBD2. After removal of 4 bases from V and 1 base from J, the junction contained 7 bases not matched to a gene. This CDR3 has 16 residues. Germline V gives CDR1 SGHNT, CDR2 YYREEE (reference sequence). The CDR3 sequence: CASSPSGGLNTGELFF. The CDR3 DNA is TGTGCCAGCAGCCCCTCGGGGGGATTGAACACCGGGGAGCTGTTTTTT.

This rearrangement joins TRBV7-6 to TRBJ1-4; D remains unclear. Germline lookup yields CDR1 SGHVS and CDR2 FNYEAQ. With 0 bases removed from V and 3 bases from J, the gap between germline ends came to 11 bases. This CDR3 has 16 amino acids. CDR3 protein: CASSLAAAAPNEKLFF. The DNA for the CDR3 is TGTGCCAGCAGCTTAGCTGCGGCAGCCCCTAATGAAAAACTGTTTTTT.

CDR3 sequence (DNA): TGTGCCAGCAGCTTAGTAGGCCCCGGGGGCTACACCTTC. Translation: CASSLVGPGGYTF. The chain uses TRBV11-1 and TRBJ1-2; D remains ambiguous. The germline V gene encodes CDR1 SGHAT and CDR2 FQDESV (reference sequence). With 1 base removed from V and 8 bases from J, the gap between germline ends came to 11 bases. The CDR3 consists of 13 residues.

The chain has TRBV18 and TRBJ1-2, with a possible D match to TRBD1 (6 bases). Trimming removed 4 bases from V and 5 bases from J, with 17 bases in between. The germline V gene encodes CDR1 KGHSH and CDR2 LQKENI. This CDR3 is built from 15 residues. The chain's CDR3 is CASSRGGGREYGYTF. The DNA for the CDR3 is TGTGCCAGCTCACGAGGTGGGGGCAGGGAATATGGCTACACCTTC.

This sequence joins TRBV7-2 and TRBJ2-7; D is uncertain. In germline, CDR1 is SGHTA, CDR2 FQGNSA. V was pared by 5 bases and J by 0 bases, with 11 bases between. The CDR3 has 14 amino acids. Written as DNA, the CDR3 is TGTGCCAGCAGCCGCCTAACGGGCTCCTACGAGCAGTACTTC. This translates into CASSRLTGSYEQYF.

This chain joins TRBV2 and TRBJ2-1, with D uncertain. The germline V gene has CDR1 SNHLY and CDR2 FYNNEI. V dropped 9 bases and J dropped 5 bases, with 5 bases sitting between them. This CDR3 spans 10 amino acids. This chain's CDR3 is CASDNNEQFF. The CDR3 DNA is TGTGCCAGTGATAACAATGAGCAGTTCTTC.

The chain employs TRBV7-3 and TRBJ2-2; 10 bases fit TRBD2. The CDR3 is 14 amino acids. V gave up 5 bases and J gave up 5 bases; unmatched junction bases: 2. CDR1 and CDR2 (germline): SGHTA, FQGTGA. This CDR3 is CASSEGLATGELFF. CDR3 DNA sequence: TGTGCCAGCAGCGAGGGACTAGCGACCGGGGAGCTGTTTTTT. The whole variable domain, filled in from reference TRBV7-3 and TRBJ2-2, reads GAGVSQTPSNKVTEKGKYVELRCDPISGHTALYWYRQSLGQGPEFLIYFQGTGAADDSGLPNDRFFAVRPEGSVSTLKIQRTERGDSAVYLCASSEGLATGELFFGEGSRLTVL.

This chain joins TRBV5-6 and TRBJ1-2; no definite D call. V lost 5 bases and J lost 7, with 18 bases in between. Germline V gene sequence: CDR1 SGHDT, CDR2 YYEEEE. The CDR3 totals 14 residues. The CDR3 here is CASSLGSSERGYTF. CDR3 DNA sequence: TGTGCCAGCAGTTTAGGGAGCTCGGAGCGTGGCTACACCTTC.

CDR3 in amino acids: CASSEGWRAEQYF. In DNA, the CDR3 is TGTGCCAGCAGTGAAGGATGGCGGGCCGAGCAGTACTTC. The V call is TRBV6-5, the J call TRBJ2-7, with a possible D match to TRBD2 (5 bases). Germline CDR1 reads MNHEY; CDR2 reads SVGAGI. This CDR3 contains 13 residues. V lost 5 bases and J lost 6, with 14 bases in between.